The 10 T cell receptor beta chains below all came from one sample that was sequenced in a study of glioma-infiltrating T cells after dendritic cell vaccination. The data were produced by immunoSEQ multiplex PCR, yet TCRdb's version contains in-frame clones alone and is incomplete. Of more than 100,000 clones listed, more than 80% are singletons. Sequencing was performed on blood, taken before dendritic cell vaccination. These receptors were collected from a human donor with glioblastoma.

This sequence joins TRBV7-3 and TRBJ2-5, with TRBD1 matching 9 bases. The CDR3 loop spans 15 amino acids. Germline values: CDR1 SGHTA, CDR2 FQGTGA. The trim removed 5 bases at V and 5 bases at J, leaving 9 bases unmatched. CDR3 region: CASSPTTGGGETQYF. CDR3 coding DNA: TGTGCCAGCAGCCCAACTACAGGGGGCGGTGAGACCCAGTACTTC.

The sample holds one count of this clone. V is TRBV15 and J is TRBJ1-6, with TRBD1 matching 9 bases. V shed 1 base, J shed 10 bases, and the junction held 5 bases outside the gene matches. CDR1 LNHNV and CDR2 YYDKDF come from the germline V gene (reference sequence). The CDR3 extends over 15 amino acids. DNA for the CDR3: TGTGCCACCAGCAGAGTTGGGACAGGGAGATCACCCCTCCACTTT. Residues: CATSRVGTGRSPLHF.

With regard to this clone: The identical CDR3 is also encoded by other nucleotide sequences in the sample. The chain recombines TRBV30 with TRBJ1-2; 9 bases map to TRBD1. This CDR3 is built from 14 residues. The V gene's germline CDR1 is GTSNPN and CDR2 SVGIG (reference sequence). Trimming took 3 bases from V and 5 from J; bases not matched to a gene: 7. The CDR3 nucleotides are TGTGCCTGGAGCCCCGACAGGGGGGATTATGGCTACACCTTC. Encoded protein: CAWSPDRGDYGYTF.

CDR3: CASSRVPGQGSTQYF. The CDR3 DNA sequence: TGTGCCAGTAGTCGGGTCCCGGGACAGGGTAGTACGCAGTATTTT. The chain uses TRBV19 and TRBJ2-3, with 9 bases lining up with TRBD1. From germline, CDR1 is LNHDA and CDR2 SQIVND (reference sequence). The CDR3 spans 15 residues. With 5 bases clipped from V and 8 bases from J, the junction kept 11 bases outside the gene matches.

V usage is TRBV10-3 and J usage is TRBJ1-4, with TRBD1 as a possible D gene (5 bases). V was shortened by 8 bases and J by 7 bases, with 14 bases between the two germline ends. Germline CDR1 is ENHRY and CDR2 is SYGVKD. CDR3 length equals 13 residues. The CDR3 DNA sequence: TGTGCCATCTCCAGGGTTCTGGGTGAAAAACTGTTTTTT. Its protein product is CAISRVLGEKLFF.

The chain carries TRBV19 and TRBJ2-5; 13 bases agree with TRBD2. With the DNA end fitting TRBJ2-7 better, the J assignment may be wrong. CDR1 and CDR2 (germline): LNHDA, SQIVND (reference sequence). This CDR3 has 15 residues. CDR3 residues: CASSATSGGSYEQYF. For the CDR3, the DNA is TGTGCCAGTAGTGCGACTAGCGGGGGGTCCTACGAGCAGTACTTC.

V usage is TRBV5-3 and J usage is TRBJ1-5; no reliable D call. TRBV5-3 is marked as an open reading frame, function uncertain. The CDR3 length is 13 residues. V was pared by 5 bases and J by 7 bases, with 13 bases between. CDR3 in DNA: TGTGCCAGAAGTCGGGATCTTAGGCAGCCCCAGCATTTT. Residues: CARSRDLRQPQHF.

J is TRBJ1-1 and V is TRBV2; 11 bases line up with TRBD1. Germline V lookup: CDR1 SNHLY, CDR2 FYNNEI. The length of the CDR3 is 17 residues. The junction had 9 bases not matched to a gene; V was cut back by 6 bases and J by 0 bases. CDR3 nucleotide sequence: TGTGCCAGCAGGAACGGACAGGGGGCGGCGATGAACACTGAAGCTTTCTTT. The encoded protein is CASRNGQGAAMNTEAFF.

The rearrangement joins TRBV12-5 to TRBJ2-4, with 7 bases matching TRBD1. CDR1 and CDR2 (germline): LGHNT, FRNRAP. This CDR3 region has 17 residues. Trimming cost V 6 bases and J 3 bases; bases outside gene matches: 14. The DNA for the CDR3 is TGTGCTAGTGGCCCGAACAAACAGGGGATCGGCAAAAACATTCAGTACTTC. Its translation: CASGPNKQGIGKNIQYF. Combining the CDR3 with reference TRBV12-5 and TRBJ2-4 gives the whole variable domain DARVTQTPRHKVTEMGQEVTMRCQPILGHNTVFWYRQTMMQGLELLAYFRNRAPLDDSGMPKDRFSAEMPDATLATLKIQPSEPRDSAVYFCASGPNKQGIGKNIQYFGAGTRLSVL.

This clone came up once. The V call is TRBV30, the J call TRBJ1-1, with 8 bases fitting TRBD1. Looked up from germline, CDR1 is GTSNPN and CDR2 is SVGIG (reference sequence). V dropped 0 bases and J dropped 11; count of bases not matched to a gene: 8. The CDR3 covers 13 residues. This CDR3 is CAWSVRRQGTAFF. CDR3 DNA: TGTGCCTGGAGTGTTAGACGACAGGGGACGGCTTTCTTT.